In this sample, the clone carrying this TCR beta chain turned up many times. Building of the TCR beta libraries involved iRepertoire HTBI primers and Arm-PCR of CDR3 regions. TCRdb ran MiXCR on the multiplex PCR reads and lists one entry per CDR3 protein. The sample contains about 470,000 distinct CDR3 sequences, 15% of which appear only once. Time point defined: newly diagnosed GD, antithyroid drugs for less than 3 months. PBMCs provided the RNA from which the TCR library was made. The sample belongs to a study of regulatory T cells in long-lasting Graves disease. The overall study: For under 3 months, newly diagnosed Graves' patients had been taking antithyroid drugs.

These data were likewise used in another study, on T cells in Graves' hyperthyroidism and ophthalmopathy.

The TCR originated in a woman aged 25-40 years with Graves disease. Sequences were derived from peripheral blood mononuclear cells (PBMCs), sampled at new diagnosis, from a patient treated with antithyroid drugs.

The CDR3 sequence: CASSVGGKNQPQHF. The DNA of the CDR3 is TGTGCCAGCAGCGTAGGGGGCAAAAATCAGCCCCAGCATTTT. The chain carries TRBV9 and TRBJ1-5; a possible D gene is TRBD1 (5 bases). CDR1 SGDLS and CDR2 YYNGEE come from the germline V gene. V was clipped by 0 bases and J by 4 bases, with 8 bases between them. This CDR3 comprises 14 residues.